The 28 T cell receptor beta chains reported below all come from one sample, sequenced in a study of blood T cell repertoires in COVID-19. Sequencing was performed with immunoSEQ multiplex PCR; in TCRdb, only in-frame clones are kept and a portion is missing. The repertoire holds fewer than 300,000 clones, with more than 85% as singletons. The sequenced material came from peripheral blood. The receptors come from a young man with acute or convalescent COVID-19.

This clone was picked up one time. The V call is TRBV5-5, the J call TRBJ2-1; no clear D gene. The V end lost 4 bases, the J end lost 6 bases, and 17 bases lay between the germline ends. There are 15 residues in the CDR3. Per germline, CDR1 SGHKS and CDR2 YYEKEE (reference sequence). The CDR3 DNA reads TGTGCCAGCAGCGCCGACTCGTTCCCGAGCAATGAGCAGTTCTTC. Amino acid sequence: CASSADSFPSNEQFF.

This clone was found once. The V call is TRBV12-5, the J call TRBJ1-1; D remains unclear. The CDR3 sequence is 11 residues long. The germline V gene encodes CDR1 LGHNT and CDR2 FRNRAP. Trimming stripped 1 base from V and 11 bases from J, with 8 bases between. This CDR3 is CASGLDSGAFF. CDR3 coding DNA: TGTGCTAGTGGTTTGGATTCCGGTGCTTTCTTT.

This sequence joins TRBV2 and TRBJ2-1; D is possibly TRBD1 (6 bases). In germline, CDR1 is SNHLY, CDR2 FYNNEI. The CDR3 is 13 amino acids. V shed 6 bases and J shed 6 bases, with 12 bases lying between them. The CDR3 region is CASSLTGINEQFF. CDR3 coding DNA: TGTGCCAGCAGCCTGACAGGCATCAATGAGCAGTTCTTC.

CDR3 protein: CASSLGGSGANTEAFF. As DNA, the CDR3 is TGTGCCAGCAGTTTAGGTGGGTCAGGCGCGAACACTGAAGCTTTCTTT. The rearrangement links TRBV28 to TRBJ1-1; D is ambiguous. CDR1 MDHEN and CDR2 SYDVKM come from the germline V gene. Trimming removed 2 bases from V and 1 base from J, with 14 bases in between. The CDR3 consists of 16 residues.

The rearrangement links TRBV6-5 to TRBJ1-6, with D possibly being TRBD1 (5 bases). The CDR3 is made up of 14 amino acids. Germline CDR1 MNHEY, CDR2 SVGAGI. V lost 4 bases and J lost 8, with 12 bases in between. The CDR3 loop reads CASSLSGGDSPLHF. The CDR3 DNA sequence: TGTGCCAGCAGTTTATCGGGAGGGGATTCACCCCTCCACTTT.

The chain couples TRBV11-2 to TRBJ1-2; 8 bases are shared with TRBD1. CDR3 length: 15 amino acids. Germline CDR1 reads SGHAT; CDR2 reads FQNNGV. The trim removed 4 bases at V and 8 bases at J, leaving 12 bases unmatched. CDR3 protein: CASSSLTGARGGYTF. CDR3 nucleotides: TGTGCCAGCAGCTCCTTGACAGGGGCTAGGGGAGGCTACACCTTC.

The genes are TRBV24-1 and TRBJ1-4; a possible D gene is TRBD1 (5 bases). The germline V gene encodes CDR1 KGHDR and CDR2 SFDVKD. This CDR3 has 20 amino acids. V dropped 3 bases and J dropped 0 bases, with 22 bases sitting between them. CDR3 residues: CATSDIPTDLTSATNEKLFF. CDR3 in DNA: TGTGCCACCAGTGATATACCGACAGATCTGACCTCTGCAACTAATGAAAAACTGTTTTTT.

V gene TRBV7-2 combines with J gene TRBJ1-6; 9 bases are a match to TRBD1. J gave up 9 bases and V 5 bases, and 5 bases lay outside the gene matches. The germline V gene encodes CDR1 SGHTA and CDR2 FQGNSA. The CDR3 has 14 residues. The CDR3: CASSQQGAGSPLHF. The CDR3, as DNA: TGTGCCAGCAGCCAACAGGGGGCTGGTTCACCCCTCCACTTT.

At least ten counts were recorded for this clone. The chain uses TRBV7-2 and TRBJ1-5, with D possibly being TRBD1 (6 bases). The CDR3 runs 14 residues. Trimming left V 4 bases short and J 3 bases short, with 10 bases between. CDR1 and CDR2 from the germline V gene are SGHTA and FQGNSA. The CDR3 here is CASSSQGNNQPQHF. CDR3 nucleotide sequence: TGTGCCAGCAGCTCACAGGGAAACAATCAGCCCCAGCATTTT.

The rearrangement uses TRBV7-8 and TRBJ1-2, with D unresolved. The CDR3 spans 15 residues. Germline CDR1 and CDR2: SGHVS and FQNEAQ. V dropped 1 base and J dropped 0 bases, with 9 bases sitting between them. CDR3 coding DNA: TGTGCCAGCAGCTTAGGTGTCAGAACTAACTATGGCTACACCTTC. Encoded protein: CASSLGVRTNYGYTF.

This rearrangement joins TRBV5-8 to TRBJ2-5; tentatively, D is TRBD1 (6 bases). Trimming pared 4 bases from V and 4 bases from J, leaving 14 bases between. Germline loops: CDR1 SGHTS, CDR2 YDEGEE. This CDR3 contains 14 residues. The CDR3 nucleotides read TGTGCCAGCAGCCTAACAGGGAACATAGAGACCCAGTACTTC. Its protein product is CASSLTGNIETQYF.

The J gene is TRBJ2-7, the V gene TRBV10-1, with TRBD1 matching 8 bases. Trimming took 9 bases from V and 1 from J; bases not matched to a gene: 5. Germline CDR1 WNHNN, CDR2 SYGVQD (reference sequence). This CDR3 is 13 amino acids long. CDR3 DNA: TGCGCCAGACCGGGACAGGTTTCCTACGAGCAGTACTTC. Translated: CARPGQVSYEQYF.

The rearrangement uses TRBV6-4 and TRBJ2-1, with 8 bases fitting TRBD2. CDR3 length equals 13 residues. V lost 4 bases, J lost 8 bases, and 4 bases stayed unmatched. Germline lookup yields CDR1 MRHNA and CDR2 SNTAGT. The CDR3 loop reads CASSVEREHEQFF. CDR3 coding DNA: TGTGCCAGCAGTGTAGAGCGGGAGCATGAGCAGTTCTTC.

J is TRBJ1-5 and V is TRBV7-6; 7 nucleotides agree with TRBD1. CDR1 and CDR2 from the germline V gene are SGHVS and FNYEAQ. This CDR3 has 16 residues. The trim removed 5 bases at V and 4 bases at J, leaving 11 bases unmatched. The CDR3 region has the DNA TGTGCCAGCAGCCCCGGACAGGCTAGTGCGAATCAGCCCCAGCATTTT. This codes for CASSPGQASANQPQHF.

V and J are TRBV5-6 and TRBJ1-2; weak D call: TRBD1 (5 bases). Trimming shortened V by 3 bases and J by 7 bases, and 16 bases separated the two germline ends. The germline V gene encodes CDR1 SGHDT and CDR2 YYEEEE. The CDR3 length is 14 residues. CDR3 nucleotides: TGTGCCAGCAGCTCCAGGGTAAGGACGGGTGGCTACACCTTC. Translating it yields CASSSRVRTGGYTF.

This clone was observed a single time. The V and J genes are TRBV5-1 and TRBJ1-2; 7 bases fit TRBD1. Per germline, CDR1 SGHRS and CDR2 YFSETQ. The J segment lost 4 bases and the V segment lost 3 bases, leaving 9 bases of the junction unmatched. This CDR3 contains 15 residues. The CDR3 DNA reads as TGCGCCAGCAGCTCCGGACAGGTTCGCGGCTATGGCTACACCTTC. Amino acids: CASSSGQVRGYGYTF. Looking up the rest from reference TRBV5-1 and TRBJ1-2 gives the full variable domain: KAGVTQTPRYLIKTRGQQVTLSCSPISGHRSVSWYQQTPGQGLQFLFEYFSETQRNKGNFPGRFSGRQFSNSRSEMNVSTLELGDSALYLCASSSGQVRGYGYTFGSGTRLTVV.

The V call is TRBV4-2, the J call TRBJ2-2; 7 nucleotides agree with TRBD1. Germline lookup yields CDR1 LGHNA and CDR2 YNFKEQ. V lost 1 base and J lost 2; bases outside the gene matches: 10. This CDR3 is 18 amino acids long. This CDR3 is CASSQGRLGTENTGELFF. In nucleotides, the CDR3 is TGTGCCAGCAGCCAAGGCCGGCTAGGGACAGAAAACACCGGGGAGCTGTTTTTT.

CDR3 amino acids: CASSAIGRAYNEQFF. The CDR3 coding sequence is TGCGCCAGCAGCGCGATTGGGAGGGCCTACAATGAGCAGTTCTTC. The genes are TRBV5-1 and TRBJ2-1, with 7 nucleotides matching TRBD2. The V gene's germline CDR1 is SGHRS and CDR2 YFSETQ. The CDR3 is made up of 15 amino acids. V lost 4 bases, J lost 2 bases, and 6 bases stayed unmatched.

This clone was counted once. This chain uses TRBV4-1 with TRBJ1-3, with D possibly TRBD1 on 5 matching bases. This CDR3 contains 16 residues. The germline V gene encodes CDR1 MGHRA and CDR2 YSYEKL. Trimming stripped 1 base from V and 0 bases from J, with 10 bases between. CDR3 coding DNA: TGCGCCAGCAGCCAAGTCGACAGTAGCTCTGGAAACACCATATATTTT. It yields the protein CASSQVDSSSGNTIYF.

This chain uses TRBV5-1 with TRBJ2-1; possibly TRBD2 for D (5 bases). The V and J ends lost 4 bases and 7 bases respectively, with 9 bases between them. Germline values: CDR1 SGHRS, CDR2 YFSETQ. The CDR3 is 12 residues long. The CDR3 DNA is TGCGCCAGCAGCACCACTAGGAATGAGCAGTTCTTC. It specifies CASSTTRNEQFF.

This clone has a single count. The chain couples TRBV6-1 to TRBJ1-5; 7 nucleotides line up with TRBD1. CDR1 and CDR2 from the germline V gene are MNHNS and SASEGT. CDR3 length: 14 residues. V was clipped by 3 bases and J by 5 bases; unmatched bases: 4. The CDR3 here is CASSERDSYQPQHF. The CDR3 nucleotides read TGTGCCAGCAGTGAGAGGGACAGCTATCAGCCCCAGCATTTT.

This clone was observed a single time. This sequence joins TRBV5-5 and TRBJ2-5, with TRBD1 matching 9 bases. The J segment lost 5 bases and the V segment lost 3 bases, leaving 8 bases of the junction unmatched. CDR1 and CDR2 (germline): SGHKS, YYEKEE (reference sequence). The CDR3 extends over 15 amino acids. For the CDR3, the DNA is TGTGCCAGCAGCTCGGAGGGACAGGGCTGGGAGACCCAGTACTTC. Translated, it gives CASSSEGQGWETQYF. The full variable domain, rest sourced from reference TRBV5-5 and TRBJ2-5, is DAGVTQSPTHLIKTRGQQVTLRCSPISGHKSVSWYQQVLGQGPQFIFQYYEKEERGRGNFPDRFSARQFPNYSSELNVNALLLGDSALYLCASSSEGQGWETQYFGPGTRLLVL.

This clone was seen a handful of times. This chain uses TRBV19 with TRBJ2-2; 9 bases line up with TRBD1. Trimming took 5 bases from V and 3 from J; bases not matched to a gene: 4. The CDR3 has 15 amino acids. The germline V gene encodes CDR1 LNHDA and CDR2 SQIVND (reference sequence). This CDR3 reads CASSPGQGYTGELFF. The DNA for the CDR3 is TGTGCCAGTAGTCCGGGACAGGGATACACCGGGGAGCTGTTTTTT.

The chain recombines TRBV30 with TRBJ2-7, with 7 nucleotides matching TRBD1. Germline V gene lookup returns CDR1 GTSNPN and CDR2 SVGIG (reference sequence). V lost 7 bases, J lost 2 bases, and 11 bases stayed unmatched. There are 14 residues in the CDR3. The CDR3 bases are TGTGCCTACCCTTCCCGGGACAGAGCCTACGAGCAGTACTTC. This gives the protein CAYPSRDRAYEQYF.

This sequence joins TRBV11-1 and TRBJ2-1, with TRBD2 matching 8 bases. The CDR3 contains 13 residues. V shed 5 bases and J 9 bases; nucleotides not matched to a gene: 6. Germline-derived CDR1 and CDR2 are SGHAT and FQDESV (reference sequence). This CDR3 reads CASSPTGGGEQFF. The DNA for the CDR3 is TGTGCCAGCAGCCCGACCGGGGGGGGTGAGCAGTTCTTC. The full variable domain, completed using reference TRBV11-1 and TRBJ2-1, is EAEVAQSPRYKITEKSQAVAFWCDPISGHATLYWYRQILGQGPELLVQFQDESVVDDSQLPKDRFSAERLKGVDSTLKIQPAELGDSAMYLCASSPTGGGEQFFGPGTRLTVL.

The gene calls are TRBV27 and TRBJ2-5; 15 positions match TRBD2. Trimming cost V 8 bases and J 6 bases; bases outside gene matches: 4. Per the germline V gene, CDR1 is MNHEY and CDR2 is SMNVEV (reference sequence). This CDR3 has 14 amino acids. CDR3 bases: TGTGCCAGCGGACTAGCGGGAGGGAGGAAGACCCAGTACTTC. Its translation: CASGLAGGRKTQYF.

The rearrangement links TRBV28 to TRBJ2-7, with TRBD1 identical over 10 bases. The V and J ends lost 2 bases and 7 bases, in that order; junction bases with no gene match: 5. The germline V gene encodes CDR1 MDHEN and CDR2 SYDVKM. The CDR3 covers 14 residues. The CDR3: CASSLDRGLGEQYF. Here the CDR3 DNA reads TGTGCCAGCAGTTTAGACAGGGGGCTGGGGGAGCAGTACTTC.

The rearrangement links TRBV5-4 to TRBJ1-1; perhaps TRBD1 as D (5 bases). Trimming left V 4 bases short and J 5 bases short, with 9 bases between. CDR1 and CDR2 from the germline V gene are SGHNT and YYREEE (reference sequence). This CDR3 contains 12 residues. CDR3 protein: CASSRRGTEAFF. As DNA, the CDR3 is TGTGCCAGCAGCCGGAGGGGAACTGAAGCTTTCTTT.